The 3 T cell receptor beta chains below all came from one sample that was sequenced in a study of blood T cell repertoires in COVID-19. Some clones are missing from TCRdb's copy, which holds only in-frame ones; the method was immunoSEQ multiplex PCR. The top ten hold about 12% of the sample, which has 78,000 or so clones, around 79% seen once. Sequenced input: peripheral blood. The receptors come from an elderly man with acute or convalescent COVID-19.

This clone was picked up a small number of times. The chain links TRBV5-6 to TRBJ1-5; D perhaps matches TRBD1 (6 bases). V was trimmed by 3 bases and J by 3 bases, leaving 10 bases between them. Looked up from germline, CDR1 is SGHDT and CDR2 is YYEEEE. This CDR3 has 14 amino acids. CDR3 amino acids: CASSSGQHNQPQHF. CDR3 sequence (DNA): TGTGCCAGCAGCTCCGGACAGCACAATCAGCCCCAGCATTTT.

The V and J genes are TRBV5-6 and TRBJ2-4, with D possibly being TRBD2 (5 bases). Trimming removed 4 bases at V and 1 base at J, with 9 bases between. Per the germline V gene, CDR1 is SGHDT and CDR2 is YYEEEE. This CDR3 is built from 14 residues. The CDR3 sequence is CASSPPGAKNIQYF. DNA for the CDR3: TGTGCCAGCAGCCCCCCGGGGGCCAAAAACATTCAGTACTTC.

The chain's CDR3 is CASSQDPPGLFTDTQYF. CDR3 sequence (DNA): TGCGCCAGCAGCCAAGATCCGCCGGGACTCTTCACAGATACGCAGTATTTT. This rearrangement joins TRBV4-1 to TRBJ2-3, with a tentative D call TRBD2 (6 bases). V was trimmed by 0 bases and J by 2 bases, leaving 15 bases between them. This CDR3 comprises 17 residues. Germline values: CDR1 MGHRA, CDR2 YSYEKL.